This TCR beta chain was identified in a study of OX40 agonist ivuxolimab in advanced cancers. Clones were read by immunoSEQ multiplex PCR, and TCRdb kept only the in-frame ones, dropping some. The sample includes nearly 55,000 clones, 84% of them seen just once. The ends were cut back, 0 bases at V and 3 bases at J, with 7 bases in the middle. The CDR3 is made up of 14 amino acids. Germline V gene sequence: CDR1 SGHDT, CDR2 YYEEEE. Notes on the study in general: On average, a greater number of expanded clones characterised CD8+ T cells relative to CD4+. Both CD4+ and CD8+ T cell populations in blood had undergone clonal expansion by week 6 at 0.1 to 3.0 mg/kg.

Notes on this clone: Its specificity is unknown.

The clonotype comes from an adult with an advanced solid tumor such as melanoma, head and neck, liver or kidney cancer. The sequenced sample was CD4+ or CD8+ T cells sorted from blood, obtained in a trial of the OX40 agonist ivuxolimab. The rearrangement uses TRBV5-6 and TRBJ1-3; D gene uncertain. The CDR3 sequence: CASSLDVFGNTIYF. As DNA, the CDR3 is TGTGCCAGCAGCTTGGACGTTTTTGGAAACACCATATATTTT.